These 18 T cell receptor beta chains originate from one sample sequenced in a study of cytomegalovirus exposure and HLA in healthy donors. PCR used 60 Vbeta primers and 13 Jbeta primers. Clones were sequenced by immunoSEQ multiplex PCR, and TCRdb holds only the in-frame ones, with some missing. The sample records about 160,000 clones, around 80% being singletons. The sample taken for sequencing was PBMCs. The receptor source for this set is a female donor in good health and CMV-seronegative.

This clone was seen more than once but under ten times. V is TRBV12-2 and J is TRBJ1-1. TRBV12-2 is designated a pseudogene. The CDR3 totals 13 residues. The CDR3 DNA follows: TGTGCAAGTCGCTTGAGCAAGAACACTGAAGCTTTCTTT. Protein sequence: CASRLSKNTEAFF.

In DNA, the CDR3 is TGTGCCAGCAGCGTAGGTCATCAGGGGGCGTGGGGTGAGCAGTTCTTC. It codes for CASSVGHQGAWGEQFF. The chain has TRBV9 and TRBJ2-1; TRBD1 agrees at 8 bases. The germline V gene encodes CDR1 SGDLS and CDR2 YYNGEE. This CDR3 has 16 amino acids. V shed 0 bases and J 9 bases; nucleotides not matched to a gene: 11.

The chain's CDR3 is CATSPWTGDNEQFF. The CDR3 region has the DNA TGTGCCACCAGCCCATGGACGGGGGACAATGAGCAGTTCTTC. J is TRBJ2-1 and V is TRBV15, with D perhaps matching TRBD2 (6 bases). The CDR3 is 14 amino acids. Germline loops: CDR1 LNHNV, CDR2 YYDKDF (reference sequence). V shed 5 bases and J shed 5 bases, with 13 bases lying between them. The full variable domain, in which reference TRBV15 and TRBJ2-1 provide the parts outside the CDR3, is DAMVIQNPRYQVTQFGKPVTLSCSQTLNHNVMYWYQQKSSQAPKLLFHYYDKDFNNEADTPDNFQSRRPNTSFCFLDIRSPGLGDTAMYLCATSPWTGDNEQFFGPGTRLTVL.

The chain joins TRBV4-3 to TRBJ1-2; TRBD1 agrees at 10 bases. The CDR3 contains 16 residues. The V gene end was trimmed by 5 bases and the J gene end by 8 bases; junction bases not matched to a gene: 14. Germline-derived CDR1 and CDR2 are LGHNA and YSLEER. This chain's CDR3 is CASSVRQGAAPQGYTF. CDR3 DNA: TGCGCCAGCAGCGTCCGACAGGGGGCGGCCCCCCAGGGCTACACCTTC.

This chain connects TRBV27 to TRBJ1-1; TRBD1 agrees at 9 bases. V shed 10 bases and J 6 bases; nucleotides not matched to a gene: 12. Germline-derived CDR1 and CDR2 are MNHEY and SMNVEV (reference sequence). CDR3 length equals 14 residues. CDR3 nucleotide sequence: TGTGCCACCTCTCAGGGGACAGGGTTCGCTGAAGCTTTCTTT. Its protein is CATSQGTGFAEAFF.

This clone was found a few times. The rearrangement joins TRBV27 to TRBJ2-3, with D perhaps matching TRBD2 (6 bases). Germline loops: CDR1 MNHEY, CDR2 SMNVEV (reference sequence). The CDR3 has 14 amino acids. V lost 6 bases and J 5 bases, leaving 15 bases between the germline ends. The DNA of the CDR3 is TGTGCCAGCAGCCTCTCGGGGGAAGGAGATACGCAGTATTTT. It encodes CASSLSGEGDTQYF.

Points on this clone: Relative to the germline gene, one junction end is altered; a read error may explain this. The CDR3 is CSSNRMGEQYF. CDR3 nucleotide sequence: TGTTCCAGCAACCGAATGGGCGAGCAGTACTTC. The chain recombines TRBV7-9 with TRBJ2-5; no clear D. The J call could be wrong; TRBJ2-7 is a better fit for the DNA end. The CDR3 has 11 residues. Germline CDR1 reads SEHNR; CDR2 reads FQNEAQ (reference sequence).

This chain links TRBV4-3 with TRBJ2-1; possibly TRBD2 for D (6 bases). CDR1 is LGHNA, CDR2 YSLEER, per germline. The CDR3 spans 18 residues. Trimming stripped 0 bases from V and 0 bases from J, with 15 bases between. The CDR3 bases are TGCGCCAGCAGCCAAGACCCCCCTCGGGGGACCTCCTACAATGAGCAGTTCTTC. This encodes CASSQDPPRGTSYNEQFF.

In its sample, this clone was seen a few times. This sequence joins TRBV4-3 and TRBJ2-2; the match to TRBD1 covers 8 bases. CDR3 length equals 15 residues. J gave up 6 bases and V 3 bases, and 6 bases lay outside the gene matches. Germline V gene sequence: CDR1 LGHNA, CDR2 YSLEER. This CDR3 reads CASSQRQGFAGELFF. As DNA, the CDR3 is TGCGCCAGCAGCCAGAGACAGGGGTTTGCCGGGGAGCTGTTTTTT.

The chain links TRBV7-6 to TRBJ2-1, with TRBD2 as a possible D gene (7 bases). Trimming stripped 7 bases from V and 5 bases from J, with 15 bases between. CDR3 length equals 14 residues. Germline V gives CDR1 SGHVS, CDR2 FNYEAQ. Here the CDR3 DNA reads TGTGCCAGCACCGTGGGGGGGGCAAACAATGAGCAGTTCTTC. Protein: CASTVGGANNEQFF.

V and J are TRBV2 and TRBJ2-1, with TRBD2 matching 8 bases. CDR1 and CDR2 from the germline V gene are SNHLY and FYNNEI. With 9 bases clipped from V and 10 bases from J, the junction kept 5 bases outside the gene matches. The CDR3 contains 11 residues. This CDR3 is CARGTSGEQFF. The CDR3 DNA reads TGTGCCAGGGGGACTAGTGGGGAGCAGTTCTTC.

A single count supports this clone. The rearrangement joins TRBV28 to TRBJ2-3, with D possibly being TRBD1 (7 bases). This CDR3 spans 14 amino acids. Trimming took 3 bases from V and 3 from J, leaving 10 bases between them. Germline V gives CDR1 MDHEN, CDR2 SYDVKM. The CDR3 reads CASSLTGRTDTQYF. In nucleotides, the CDR3 is TGTGCCAGCAGTTTGACAGGGAGGACAGATACGCAGTATTTT.

The CDR3 spells CASSPRLGSDEQYF. The CDR3 bases are TGTGCCAGCAGCCCCCGACTAGGTTCGGACGAGCAGTACTTC. The rearrangement joins TRBV7-2 to TRBJ2-7; weak D call: TRBD2 (6 bases). This CDR3 contains 14 residues. Per germline, CDR1 SGHTA and CDR2 FQGNSA. Trimming removed 5 bases from V and 5 bases from J, with 16 bases in between.

On this clone itself: One junction end disagrees with the germline gene, perhaps due to a read error. The chain joins TRBV7-9 to TRBJ1-1, with D unresolved. This CDR3 has 14 residues. Germline assignment: CDR1 SEHNR and CDR2 FQNEAQ (reference sequence). CDR3 bases: TGTGCCAGCAGCTTAGGGTTTTTGGAGGGTTTATTGGTCTTT. Amino acids: CASSLGFLEGLLVF.

The chain recombines TRBV29-1 with TRBJ1-1, with a tentative D call TRBD1 (6 bases). Trimming stripped 6 bases from V and 1 base from J, with 15 bases between. The CDR3 length is 14 residues. Germline-derived CDR1 and CDR2 are SQVTM and ANQGSEA. The CDR3 spells CSVDRDTKNTEAFF. The DNA of the CDR3 is TGCAGCGTGGACCGGGACACCAAGAACACTGAAGCTTTCTTT.

The table lists this clone with a count of one. The V call is TRBV7-8, the J call TRBJ1-4; D uncertain. CDR3 length: 16 residues. Germline assignment: CDR1 SGHVS and CDR2 FQNEAQ. Trimming left V 5 bases short and J 8 bases short, with 21 bases between. Here the CDR3 reads CASSTGPRESGEKLFF. For the CDR3, the DNA is TGTGCCAGCAGCACCGGCCCACGGGAAAGCGGAGAAAAACTGTTTTTT.

V is TRBV7-2 and J is TRBJ2-3; D might be TRBD1 (5 bases). This CDR3 contains 14 residues. Germline V gives CDR1 SGHTA, CDR2 FQGNSA. V dropped 3 bases and J dropped 4 bases, with 11 bases sitting between them. The CDR3: CASSLGPTADTQYF. CDR3 in DNA: TGTGCCAGCAGCTTGGGGCCGACGGCAGATACGCAGTATTTT.

The J gene is TRBJ2-7, the V gene TRBV5-6, with 7 positions matching TRBD1. The germline CDR1 and CDR2 sequences are SGHDT and YYEEEE. The junction had 4 bases not matched to a gene; V was cut back by 4 bases and J by 3 bases. This CDR3 spans 13 amino acids. The CDR3 region has the DNA TGTGCCAGCAGCACACAGGGGAGCTACGAGCAGTACTTC. Translation gives CASSTQGSYEQYF.